The TCR beta chain under discussion was sequenced for a study of OX40 agonist ivuxolimab in advanced cancers. In the study overall: Ivuxolimab, which targeted the costimulatory receptor OX40 (CD134), was an agonistic, fully human IgG2 monoclonal antibody. Three dose-escalation patients achieved partial responses, one with hepatocellular carcinoma and two with cutaneous melanoma. The paper describes the monotherapy dose-escalation part (N of about 47 patients) of the phase I trial of ivuxolimab. Among the 50 to 55 dose-escalation patients, roughly 20 had hepatocellular carcinoma, 15 melanoma, 9 renal cell carcinoma and 9 head and neck cancer. Patients were allowed to have had prior anti-PD-1, anti-PD-L1 or anti-CTLA-4 therapy, and roughly 40% of the dose-escalation patients had been treated with checkpoint inhibitors. Intravenous ivuxolimab was administered to patients every 2 weeks at six dose levels: 0.01, 0.1, 0.3, 1.5, 3 and 10 mg/kg. The dose-escalation cohort was about 83% male with a mean age of about 54 years, ranging from roughly 20 to 80. Peripheral TCRbeta sequencing was intended to test whether TCR sequence diversity was altered and clonal T-cell expansion was caused by ivuxolimab. The full study reports these points: After ivuxolimab, expanded clones were on average more numerous among CD8+ T cells than among CD4+ T cells. Partial responders in the 0.1-3.0 mg/kg groups had among the lowest normalized peripheral clonal expansion, especially among CD8+ T cells. At doses from 0.1 to 3.0 mg/kg, clonal expansion was seen in both CD4+ and CD8+ blood T cells between baseline and week 6. Low levels of normalized T-cell clonal expansion were also seen in some nonresponding patients. The antigen specificity of the peripheral T cells that underwent clonal expansion was not determined.

This clone has a handful of counts. It has no known antigen specificity. No base-level quality is on record; no much larger clone is a single base apart. Genomic DNA was isolated from the sorted cells so that the TCRbeta CDR3 region could be sequenced. TCRbeta CDR3 regions were sequenced using the immunoSEQ Assay. TCRdb carries this immuneACCESS record with in-frame sequences only. Its versions omit some clonotypes, under half of them owing to an unresolved V gene in the studies checked, with the rest unexplained. This sample holds 61,000 or so clones; about 85% were observed only once. 1% to 1.5% of the sample goes to the ten largest clones. The trial excluded patients who had a history of autoimmune disease or were on systemic immunosuppression. In every dose cohort, peripheral blood was drawn for TCR sequencing at baseline, cycle 4 day 1, and cycle 7 day 1. Samples came from an open-label, multicenter, first-in-human phase I dose-escalation trial of ivuxolimab. Adults with locally advanced or metastatic head and neck squamous cell, hepatocellular, melanoma or renal cell carcinoma were enrolled in the trial. Before TCR sequencing, CD4+ T cells and CD8+ T cells were sorted from peripheral blood as separate populations.

This TCR derives from an adult with an advanced solid tumor such as melanoma, head and neck, liver or kidney cancer. Specimen: CD4+ or CD8+ T cells sorted from blood, collected in a trial of the OX40 agonist ivuxolimab.

The bases are TGCGCCAGCTACACACAACATGACAGGGGGCGTGAAGCTTTCTTT. It specifies CASYTQHDRGREAFF. Recombination connected TRBV4-1 to TRBJ1-1; TRBD1 matches 10 bases in the middle. V and J are trimmed by 8 bases and 7 bases, and the gene matches miss 13 bases of the junction. From its cysteine to its phenylalanine, the CDR3 spans 15 amino acids. The kept DNA is CDR3 alone, 45 bases in frame from the first base. Based on the germline V gene, the CDR1 and CDR2 sequences are MGHRA and YSYEKL.